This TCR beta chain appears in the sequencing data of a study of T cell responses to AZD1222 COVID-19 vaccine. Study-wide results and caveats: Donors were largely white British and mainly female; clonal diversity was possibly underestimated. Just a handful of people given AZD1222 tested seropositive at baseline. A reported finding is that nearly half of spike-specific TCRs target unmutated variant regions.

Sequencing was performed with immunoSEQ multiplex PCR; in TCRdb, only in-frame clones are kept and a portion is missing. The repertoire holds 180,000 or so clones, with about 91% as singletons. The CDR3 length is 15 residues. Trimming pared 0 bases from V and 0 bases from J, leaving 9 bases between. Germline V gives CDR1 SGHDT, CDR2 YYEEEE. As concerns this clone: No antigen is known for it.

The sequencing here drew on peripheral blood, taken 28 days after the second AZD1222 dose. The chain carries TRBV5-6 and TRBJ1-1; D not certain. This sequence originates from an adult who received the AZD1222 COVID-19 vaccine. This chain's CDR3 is CASSLEAGMNTEAFF. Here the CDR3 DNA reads TGTGCCAGCAGCTTGGAGGCAGGTATGAACACTGAAGCTTTCTTT. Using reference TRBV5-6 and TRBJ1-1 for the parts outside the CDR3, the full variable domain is DAGVTQSPTHLIKTRGQQVTLRCSPKSGHDTVSWYQQALGQGPQFIFQYYEEEERQRGNFPDRFSGHQFPNYSSELNVNALLLGDSALYLCASSLEAGMNTEAFFGQGTRLTVV.